A selection of T cell receptor beta chains follows, all from one sample in a study of T cells after yellow fever vaccination. TCRdb ran MiXCR on the 5' RACE reads and lists one entry per CDR3 protein. The sample includes hundreds of thousands of distinct CDR3 sequences, 9.5% to 15% of them seen just once. Source: CD4+ T cells sorted from PBMCs, taken 15 days after the yellow fever booster vaccination. The receptors shown here come from a man between 18 and 29 years old who received the YFV17D yellow fever vaccine. CDR3s include the opening cysteine and the closing phenylalanine or tryptophan. The order of the fields is V gene, clone size, J gene, D gene, CDR3 DNA, CDR3 protein. A D gene is named only where the DNA matches it firmly. Part of the rows lack a size; the others show once, few, many or a class for expanded clones.

v_gene: TRBV10-3; abundance: NA; j_gene: TRBJ2-6; d_gene: NA; CDR3nt: TGTGCCATCAGTTACCCTAGGTCAGGCTCTGGGGCCAACGTCCTGACTTTC; CDR3aa: CAISYPRSGSGANVLTF
v_gene: TRBV7-9; abundance: few; j_gene: TRBJ2-1; d_gene: NA; CDR3nt: TGTGCCAGCAGCTTCAGAGCGGCGACCAGCTCCTACAATGAGCAGTTCTTC; CDR3aa: CASSFRAATSSYNEQFF
v_gene: TRBV29-1; abundance: few; j_gene: TRBJ2-3; d_gene: NA; CDR3nt: TGCAGCGTTGGAACGCCCTATAGCACAGATACGCAGTATTTT; CDR3aa: CSVGTPYSTDTQYF
v_gene: TRBV7-3; abundance: NA; j_gene: TRBJ2-3; d_gene: NA; CDR3nt: TGTGCCAGCAGTCCCGACCGGCCCCCGATGCCGCAGTATTTT; CDR3aa: CASSPDRPPMPQYF
v_gene: TRBV10-3; abundance: few; j_gene: TRBJ2-3; d_gene: NA; CDR3nt: TGTGCCATCATGGTAGCATCAGAAGATACGCAGTATTTT; CDR3aa: CAIMVASEDTQYF
v_gene: TRBV12-3/TRBV12-4; abundance: few; j_gene: TRBJ1-1; d_gene: TRBD1; CDR3nt: TGTGCCAGCAGTGACAGGGGAGACATGAACACTGAAGCTTTCTTT; CDR3aa: CASSDRGDMNTEAFF
v_gene: TRBV15; abundance: few; j_gene: TRBJ2-7; d_gene: NA; CDR3nt: TGTGCCACCAGCAGTTGGACACTCACAACCTACGAGCAGTACTTC; CDR3aa: CATSSWTLTTYEQYF
v_gene: TRBV20-1; abundance: few; j_gene: TRBJ1-1; d_gene: NA; CDR3nt: TGCAGTGCTCCCGACGGCCTGAACACTGAAGCTTTCTTT; CDR3aa: CSAPDGLNTEAFF
v_gene: TRBV7-2; abundance: NA; j_gene: TRBJ1-5; d_gene: NA; CDR3nt: TGTGCCAGCAGCTCCCGGGACCTTAGCAATCAGCCCCAGCATTTT; CDR3aa: CASSSRDLSNQPQHF
v_gene: TRBV3-1; abundance: few; j_gene: TRBJ1-2; d_gene: NA; CDR3nt: TGTGCCAGCAGCCAAGTCTCACTCTATGGCTACACCTTC; CDR3aa: CASSQVSLYGYTF
v_gene: TRBV29-1; abundance: NA; j_gene: TRBJ1-1; d_gene: TRBD1; CDR3nt: TGCAGCGTTGAATCGGACAGGGGCGGTTCTGAAGCTTTCTTT; CDR3aa: CSVESDRGGSEAFF
v_gene: TRBV2; abundance: NA; j_gene: TRBJ1-2; d_gene: TRBD1; CDR3nt: TGTGCCAGCAGTGCACAGGGGTCTAACTATGGCTACACCTTC; CDR3aa: CASSAQGSNYGYTF
v_gene: TRBV12-3/TRBV12-4; abundance: few; j_gene: TRBJ1-2; d_gene: NA; CDR3nt: TGTGCCAGCAGTTCCAGGGCGGATGGCTACACCTTC; CDR3aa: CASSSRADGYTF
v_gene: TRBV9; abundance: once; j_gene: TRBJ2-5; d_gene: NA; CDR3nt: TGTGCCAGCAGCCTCCAAGGGGCTAGGGGAGAGACCCAGTACTTC; CDR3aa: CASSLQGARGETQYF
v_gene: TRBV28; abundance: NA; j_gene: TRBJ1-5; d_gene: NA; CDR3nt: TGTGCCAGCAGTTTACTCAGGGAGCAGCCCCAGCATTTT; CDR3aa: CASSLLREQPQHF
v_gene: TRBV7-2; abundance: NA; j_gene: TRBJ2-2; d_gene: NA; CDR3nt: TGTGCCAGCAGCTTTCAACAGTTGCACACCGGGGAGCTGTTTTTT; CDR3aa: CASSFQQLHTGELFF
v_gene: TRBV12-3/TRBV12-4; abundance: NA; j_gene: TRBJ2-5; d_gene: TRBD1; CDR3nt: TGTGCCAGCAGTTGGGGGACAGGGCAAGAGACCCAGTACTTC; CDR3aa: CASSWGTGQETQYF
v_gene: TRBV7-2; abundance: few; j_gene: TRBJ1-6; d_gene: NA; CDR3nt: TGTGCCAGCAGCGTAACAGGGAAATCATCCCTCCACTTT; CDR3aa: CASSVTGKSSLHF
v_gene: TRBV20-1; abundance: few; j_gene: TRBJ1-5; d_gene: NA; CDR3nt: TGCAGTGCTACCCAGGGTAGAGACCAGCCCCAGCATTTT; CDR3aa: CSATQGRDQPQHF
v_gene: TRBV5-1; abundance: few; j_gene: TRBJ1-4; d_gene: NA; CDR3nt: TGCGCCAGCAGCTTGGTGGCTAATGAAAAACTGTTTTTT; CDR3aa: CASSLVANEKLFF
v_gene: TRBV25-1; abundance: NA; j_gene: TRBJ1-3; d_gene: NA; CDR3nt: TGTGCCAGCAGTGAATTGGGATGGGGTGGGGGAAACACCATATATTTT; CDR3aa: CASSELGWGGGNTIYF
v_gene: TRBV3-1; abundance: many; j_gene: TRBJ1-4; d_gene: TRBD1; CDR3nt: TGTGCCAGCAGCCATCGCAGGGGGGAGGAAAAACTGTTTTTT; CDR3aa: CASSHRRGEEKLFF